Each of the 18 T cell receptor beta chains below was sequenced from the same sample in a study of blood T cell repertoires in COVID-19. The repertoire was sequenced with immunoSEQ multiplex PCR; TCRdb's copy has only in-frame clones and lacks some. The sample has nearly 400,000 clones, approximately 89% seen once. The specimen was PBMCs or T cells enriched from blood (not recorded which). Source of these receptors: a woman in her 30s who had recovered from COVID-19.

The chain links TRBV27 to TRBJ2-1; D ambiguous. The germline V gene encodes CDR1 MNHEY and CDR2 SMNVEV (reference sequence). V was shortened by 4 bases and J by 2 bases, with 9 bases between the two germline ends. There are 14 residues in the CDR3. The chain's CDR3 is CASSWRLPYNEQFF. The CDR3 nucleotides read TGTGCCAGCAGTTGGAGATTACCCTACAATGAGCAGTTCTTC.

J is TRBJ1-2 and V is TRBV5-4; D gene unclear. The CDR3 has 16 residues. Germline CDR1 SGHNT, CDR2 YYREEE (reference sequence). V was cut by 0 bases and J by 5 bases, with 17 bases left in between. The CDR3 is CASSLAGFRVGYGYTF. The CDR3 DNA sequence: TGTGCCAGCAGCTTGGCGGGGTTTAGGGTGGGGTATGGCTACACCTTC.

This clone occurred once. The chain has TRBV7-9 and TRBJ2-1, with D perhaps matching TRBD2 (5 bases). The CDR3 has 13 residues. V shed 1 base and J shed 6 bases, with 7 bases lying between them. Germline V lookup: CDR1 SEHNR, CDR2 FQNEAQ (reference sequence). This CDR3 reads CASSLVRVNEQFF. DNA for the CDR3: TGTGCCAGCAGCTTAGTGAGGGTCAATGAGCAGTTCTTC.

V and J are TRBV7-9 and TRBJ2-1; 10 bases line up with TRBD2. The CDR3 is 16 amino acids. Germline assignment: CDR1 SEHNR and CDR2 FQNEAQ (reference sequence). V was pared by 4 bases and J by 5 bases, with 8 bases of the junction left unmatched. This CDR3 is CASSSFGLAGDNEQFF. CDR3 coding DNA: TGTGCCAGCAGCTCGTTTGGGCTAGCGGGGGACAATGAGCAGTTCTTC.

V usage is TRBV2 and J usage is TRBJ2-7; weak D call: TRBD2 (6 bases). The CDR3 has 14 residues. Trimming stripped 7 bases from V and 0 bases from J, with 13 bases between. The V gene's germline CDR1 is SNHLY and CDR2 FYNNEI. CDR3 nucleotides: TGTGCCAGCATCCCCGGGGGAAGCTCCTACGAGCAGTACTTC. It codes for CASIPGGSSYEQYF. Full variable domain (rest looked up from reference TRBV2 and TRBJ2-7): EPEVTQTPSHQVTQMGQEVILRCVPISNHLYFYWYRQILGQKVEFLVSFYNNEISEKSEIFDDQFSVERPDGSNFTLKIRSTKLEDSAMYFCASIPGGSSYEQYFGPGTRLTVT.

V and J are TRBV4-2 and TRBJ2-1; D might be TRBD2 (5 bases). The CDR3 totals 15 residues. CDR1 is LGHNA, CDR2 YNFKEQ, per germline. V lost 0 bases to trimming and J lost 8 bases, with 14 bases between them. In DNA, the CDR3 is TGTGCCAGCAGCCAAGAGTGGCTAGCCAGCGATGAGCAGTTCTTC. It translates to CASSQEWLASDEQFF.

This clone appeared a few times. The chain uses TRBV18 and TRBJ1-1, with D maybe TRBD1 (5 bases). The V end lost 2 bases, the J end lost 5 bases, and 15 bases lay between the germline ends. The CDR3 is 15 amino acids. In germline, CDR1 is KGHSH, CDR2 LQKENI. The CDR3 reads CASSPKRVGVTEAFF. The CDR3 coding sequence is TGTGCCAGCTCACCAAAAAGGGTAGGGGTGACTGAAGCTTTCTTT.

The chain combines TRBV10-3 with TRBJ1-2, with D possibly matching TRBD1 (5 bases). In germline, CDR1 is ENHRY, CDR2 SYGVKD. This CDR3 spans 15 amino acids. Trimming shortened V by 10 bases and J by 8 bases, and 26 bases separated the two germline ends. For the CDR3, the DNA is TGTGCCACACAATGGGGAGGGGACGTTATGGGAGGCTACACCTTC. Translating it yields CATQWGGDVMGGYTF.

The chain combines TRBV4-3 with TRBJ1-2; TRBD1 aligns across 7 bases. The ends lost 0 bases at V and 1 base at J; junction bases unmatched: 5. Germline CDR1 reads LGHNA; CDR2 reads YSLEER. CDR3 length: 16 amino acids. This chain's CDR3 is CASSQDQSGGNYGYTF. The DNA for the CDR3 is TGCGCCAGCAGCCAAGATCAGTCAGGGGGTAACTATGGCTACACCTTC.

V is TRBV7-9 and J is TRBJ1-4; D ambiguous. Germline V gene sequence: CDR1 SEHNR, CDR2 FQNEAQ (reference sequence). V was clipped by 4 bases and J by 5 bases, with 11 bases between them. The CDR3 covers 14 residues. CDR3 region: CASSSHGPNEKLFF. CDR3 nucleotide sequence: TGTGCCAGCAGCTCCCATGGGCCCAATGAAAAACTGTTTTTT.

The J gene is TRBJ1-1, the V gene TRBV27; perhaps TRBD1 as D (5 bases). V was pared by 5 bases and J by 0 bases, with 16 bases between. Germline V lookup: CDR1 MNHEY, CDR2 SMNVEV (reference sequence). CDR3 length: 16 amino acids. The CDR3 region has the DNA TGTGCCAGCAGTACATTGGATCGGGGGGTGAACACTGAAGCTTTCTTT. Translation gives CASSTLDRGVNTEAFF.

In this sample, this clone turned up once. This sequence joins TRBV28 and TRBJ2-1; TRBD2 matches at 7 bases. In germline, CDR1 is MDHEN, CDR2 SYDVKM. Losses at the gene ends were 4 bases for V and 7 bases for J; bases not matched to a gene: 16. The CDR3 totals 17 residues. Here the CDR3 reads CASSSLTGGWIGNEQFF. The DNA of the CDR3 is TGTGCCAGCAGTTCCCTTACCGGGGGGTGGATCGGAAATGAGCAGTTCTTC.

The genes are TRBV9 and TRBJ1-3, with D unresolved. Germline CDR1 and CDR2: SGDLS and YYNGEE. CDR3 length: 15 amino acids. V lost 4 bases to trimming and J lost 0 bases, with 11 bases between them. This chain's CDR3 is CASSPEDISGNTIYF. CDR3 sequence (DNA): TGTGCCAGCAGCCCAGAAGACATCTCTGGAAACACCATATATTTT.

The gene calls are TRBV10-3 and TRBJ2-7; TRBD1 matches at 11 bases. Germline CDR1 ENHRY, CDR2 SYGVKD. Germline trimming cut 4 bases from V and 7 bases from J; bases unmatched to any gene: 3. The CDR3 consists of 13 residues. The CDR3 nucleotides are TGTGCCATCAGTGGGACAGGGGGCAATGAGCAGTACTTC. Translating it yields CAISGTGGNEQYF.

Here the CDR3 DNA reads TGTGCCAGCAGTGAACGTACAGGGTTAGGGGATACTTTCTTT. This sequence encodes CASSERTGLGDTFF. This rearrangement joins TRBV2 to TRBJ1-1; TRBD1 might be the D (6 bases). Germline assignment: CDR1 SNHLY and CDR2 FYNNEI. The CDR3 has 14 residues. Trimming cost V 2 bases and J 12 bases, with 19 bases left between them.

The chain uses TRBV6-1 and TRBJ1-1; 11 bases agree with TRBD1. Germline CDR1 reads MNHNS; CDR2 reads SASEGT. The CDR3 runs 16 residues. Trimming cost V 3 bases and J 4 bases; bases outside gene matches: 7. The CDR3, as DNA: TGTGCCAGCAGTGATCCCGGGACAGGGGGAGGCACTGAAGCTTTCTTT. Its translation is CASSDPGTGGGTEAFF.

V and J are TRBV9 and TRBJ1-2, with 7 bases matching TRBD1. The V and J ends lost 4 bases and 8 bases, in that order; junction bases with no gene match: 5. This CDR3 is 12 amino acids long. Per the germline V gene, CDR1 is SGDLS and CDR2 is YYNGEE. CDR3 in amino acids: CASSPNRGGYTF. DNA of the CDR3: TGTGCCAGCAGCCCGAACAGGGGCGGCTACACCTTC.

The sample holds a few counts of this clone. The rearrangement joins TRBV4-1 to TRBJ1-4; 9 positions match TRBD1. J lost 8 bases, V lost 3 bases, and 7 bases had no gene match. Germline CDR1 is MGHRA and CDR2 is YSYEKL. The CDR3 is 15 residues long. The CDR3 sequence is CASSHTGTGQEKLFF. The CDR3 DNA sequence: TGCGCCAGCAGCCATACCGGGACAGGGCAGGAAAAACTGTTTTTT.